The clone carrying this T cell receptor beta chain was counted only a few times. The antigen remains undetermined. The CDR3 has 12 residues. V lost 7 bases and J lost 1, with 10 bases in between. CDR1 and CDR2 from the germline V gene are SQVTM and ANQGSEA. These data belong to a study of T cell repertoires in cytomegalovirus infection. Background on the study: CMV infection plus the matching HLA type was flagged by public TCR beta signatures. Study conclusions and caveats: Totalled public TCR beta family frequency picked out people who carried CMV plus the relevant HLA.

TCRdb fed the reads into MiXCR, producing one record per CDR3 protein. The table includes around 210,000 distinct CDR3 sequences, under 8.5% detected once. What was sequenced was PBMCs. This chain links TRBV29-1 with TRBJ1-1; no firm D call. The receptor was isolated from a human donor in good health (CMV status not recorded). Some clones in this sample may be carry-over from other donors' samples. The DNA for the CDR3 is TGCAGCGGTCACCGGGGGAACACTGAAGCTTTCTTT. Translated: CSGHRGNTEAFF. The whole variable domain, remainder taken from reference TRBV29-1 and TRBJ1-1, is SAVISQKPSRDICQRGTSLTIQCQVDSQVTMMFWYRQQPGQSLTLIATANQGSEATYESGFVIDKFPISRPNLTFSTLTVSNMSPEDSSIYLCSGHRGNTEAFFGQGTRLTVV.